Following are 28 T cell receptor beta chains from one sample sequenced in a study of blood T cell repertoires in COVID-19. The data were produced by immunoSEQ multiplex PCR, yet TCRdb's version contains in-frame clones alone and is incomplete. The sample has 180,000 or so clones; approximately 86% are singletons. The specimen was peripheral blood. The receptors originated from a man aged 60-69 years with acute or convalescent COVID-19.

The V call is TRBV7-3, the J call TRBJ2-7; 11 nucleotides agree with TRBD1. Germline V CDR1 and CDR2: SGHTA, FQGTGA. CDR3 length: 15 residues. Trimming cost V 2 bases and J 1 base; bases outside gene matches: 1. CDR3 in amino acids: CASSLGTGGSYEQYF. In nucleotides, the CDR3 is TGTGCCAGCAGCTTAGGGACAGGGGGTTCCTACGAGCAGTACTTC.

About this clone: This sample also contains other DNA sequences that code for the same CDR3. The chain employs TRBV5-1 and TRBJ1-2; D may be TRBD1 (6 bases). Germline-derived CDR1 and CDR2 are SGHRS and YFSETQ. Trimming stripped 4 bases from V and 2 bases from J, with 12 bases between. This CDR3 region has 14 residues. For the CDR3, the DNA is TGCGCCAGCAGCCTCGCGGGGGCGAACTATGGCTACACCTTC. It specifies CASSLAGANYGYTF.

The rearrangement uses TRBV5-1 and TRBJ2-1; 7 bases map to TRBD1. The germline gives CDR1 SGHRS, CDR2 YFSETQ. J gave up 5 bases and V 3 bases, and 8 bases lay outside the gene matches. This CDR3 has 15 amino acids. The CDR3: CASSSSGTEDNEQFF. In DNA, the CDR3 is TGCGCCAGCAGCTCCTCCGGGACAGAAGACAATGAGCAGTTCTTC.

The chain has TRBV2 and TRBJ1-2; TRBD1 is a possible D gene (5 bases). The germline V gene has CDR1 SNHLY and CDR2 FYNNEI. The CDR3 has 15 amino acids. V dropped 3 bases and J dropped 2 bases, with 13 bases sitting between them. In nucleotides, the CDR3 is TGTGCCAGCAGTGATACGACAGTCTGGAACTATGGCTACACCTTC. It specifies CASSDTTVWNYGYTF.

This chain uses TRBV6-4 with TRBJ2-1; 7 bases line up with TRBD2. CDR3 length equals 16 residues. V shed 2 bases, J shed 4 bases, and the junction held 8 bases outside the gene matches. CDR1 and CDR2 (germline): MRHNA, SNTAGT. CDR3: CASSDGNGRWYNEQFF. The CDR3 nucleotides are TGTGCCAGCAGTGACGGTAACGGGAGGTGGTACAATGAGCAGTTCTTC.

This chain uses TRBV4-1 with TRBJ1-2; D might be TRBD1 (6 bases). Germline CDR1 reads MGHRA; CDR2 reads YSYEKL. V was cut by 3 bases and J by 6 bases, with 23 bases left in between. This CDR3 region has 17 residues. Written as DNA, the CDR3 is TGCGCCAGCAGCCAGGCTTCTCCACAGGGATTAAAGAATGGCTACACCTTC. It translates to CASSQASPQGLKNGYTF.

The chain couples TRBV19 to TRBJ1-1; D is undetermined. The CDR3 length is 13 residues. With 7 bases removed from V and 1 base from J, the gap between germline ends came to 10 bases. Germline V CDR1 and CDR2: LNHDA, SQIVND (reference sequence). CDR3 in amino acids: CASTGRSNTEAFF. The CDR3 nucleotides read TGTGCCAGTACAGGCAGATCGAACACTGAAGCTTTCTTT.

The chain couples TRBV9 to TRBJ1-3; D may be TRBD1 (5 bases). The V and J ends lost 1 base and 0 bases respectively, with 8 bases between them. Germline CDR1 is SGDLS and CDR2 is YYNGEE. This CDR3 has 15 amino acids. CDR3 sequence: CASSVQGYSGNTIYF. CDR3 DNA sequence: TGTGCCAGCAGCGTACAGGGCTACTCTGGAAACACCATATATTTT.

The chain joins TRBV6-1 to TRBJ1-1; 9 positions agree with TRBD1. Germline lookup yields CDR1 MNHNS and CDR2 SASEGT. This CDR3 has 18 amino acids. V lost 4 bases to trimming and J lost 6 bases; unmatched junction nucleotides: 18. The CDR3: CASSAPPGLDRGHAEAFF. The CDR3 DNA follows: TGTGCCAGCAGTGCCCCCCCGGGCCTGGACAGGGGTCATGCTGAAGCTTTCTTT.

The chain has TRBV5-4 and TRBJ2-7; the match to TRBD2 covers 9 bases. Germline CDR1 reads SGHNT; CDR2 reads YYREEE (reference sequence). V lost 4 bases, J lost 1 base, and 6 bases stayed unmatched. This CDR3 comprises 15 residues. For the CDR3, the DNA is TGTGCCAGCAGCCCTAGCGGGACTGGGTCCTACGAGCAGTACTTC. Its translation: CASSPSGTGSYEQYF.

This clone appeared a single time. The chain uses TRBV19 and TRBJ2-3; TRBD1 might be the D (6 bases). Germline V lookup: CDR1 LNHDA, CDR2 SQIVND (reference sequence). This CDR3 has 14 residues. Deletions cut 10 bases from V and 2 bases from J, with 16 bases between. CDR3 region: CATLENRATDTQYF. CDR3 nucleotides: TGTGCCACCCTTGAGAACAGGGCCACAGATACGCAGTATTTT.

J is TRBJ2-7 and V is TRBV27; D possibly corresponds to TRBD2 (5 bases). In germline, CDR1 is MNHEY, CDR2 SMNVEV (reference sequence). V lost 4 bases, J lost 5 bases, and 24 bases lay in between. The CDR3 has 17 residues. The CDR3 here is CASSSDRGKAESHEQYF. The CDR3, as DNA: TGTGCCAGCAGTTCGGACCGGGGTAAGGCGGAGAGCCACGAGCAGTACTTC.

The CDR3, as DNA: TGTGCCAGTCGGGAGCGGAGCTCCTACAATGAGCAGTTCTTC. It yields the protein CASRERSSYNEQFF. V and J are TRBV7-9 and TRBJ2-1; TRBD2 might be the D (6 bases). Germline CDR1 reads SEHNR; CDR2 reads FQNEAQ (reference sequence). Deletions cut 9 bases from V and 0 bases from J, with 12 bases between. This CDR3 contains 14 residues.

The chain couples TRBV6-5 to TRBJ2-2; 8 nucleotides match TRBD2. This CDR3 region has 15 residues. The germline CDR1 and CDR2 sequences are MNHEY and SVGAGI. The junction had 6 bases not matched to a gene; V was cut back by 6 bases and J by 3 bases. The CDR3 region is CASRFGGADTGELFF. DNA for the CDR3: TGTGCCAGCAGGTTCGGGGGGGCGGACACCGGGGAGCTGTTTTTT.

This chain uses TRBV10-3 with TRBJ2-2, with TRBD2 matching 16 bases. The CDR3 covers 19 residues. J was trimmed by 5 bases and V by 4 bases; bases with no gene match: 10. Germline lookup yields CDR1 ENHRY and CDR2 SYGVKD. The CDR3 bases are TGTGCCATCAGTGGGACCGGGACTAGCGGGAGGGCCAGGACCGGGGAGCTGTTTTTT. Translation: CAISGTGTSGRARTGELFF.

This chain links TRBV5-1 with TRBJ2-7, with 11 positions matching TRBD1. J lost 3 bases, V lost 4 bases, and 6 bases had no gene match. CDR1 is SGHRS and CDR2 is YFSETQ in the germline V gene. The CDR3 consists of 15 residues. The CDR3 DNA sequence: TGCGCCAGCAGCCTAAGGGACAGGGGGGACTACGAGCAGTACTTC. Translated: CASSLRDRGDYEQYF.

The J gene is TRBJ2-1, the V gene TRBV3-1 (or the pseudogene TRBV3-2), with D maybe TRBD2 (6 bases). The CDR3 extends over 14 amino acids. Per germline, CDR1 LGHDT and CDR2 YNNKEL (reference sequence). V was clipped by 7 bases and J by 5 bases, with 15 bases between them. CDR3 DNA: TGTGCCAGCACCAGTTGGGGGGAGGACAATGAGCAGTTCTTC. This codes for CASTSWGEDNEQFF.

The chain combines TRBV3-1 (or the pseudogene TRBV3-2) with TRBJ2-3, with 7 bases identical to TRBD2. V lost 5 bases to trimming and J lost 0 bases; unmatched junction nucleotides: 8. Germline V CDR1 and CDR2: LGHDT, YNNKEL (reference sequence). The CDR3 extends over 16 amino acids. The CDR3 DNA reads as TGTGCCAGCAGCGACCGCGGGAGACTCAGCACAGATACGCAGTATTTT. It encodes CASSDRGRLSTDTQYF.

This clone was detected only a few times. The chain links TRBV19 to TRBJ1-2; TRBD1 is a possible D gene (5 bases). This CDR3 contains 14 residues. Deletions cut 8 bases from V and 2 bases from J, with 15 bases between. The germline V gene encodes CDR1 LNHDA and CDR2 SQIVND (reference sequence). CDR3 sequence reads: CASRTMGQNYGYTF. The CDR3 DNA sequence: TGTGCCAGTCGGACCATGGGGCAGAACTATGGCTACACCTTC.

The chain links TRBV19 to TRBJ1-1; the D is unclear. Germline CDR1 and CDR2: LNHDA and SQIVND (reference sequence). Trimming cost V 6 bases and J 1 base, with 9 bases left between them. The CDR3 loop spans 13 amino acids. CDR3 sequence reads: CASRSLRNTEAFF. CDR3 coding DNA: TGTGCCAGTAGGTCTTTGAGGAACACTGAAGCTTTCTTT.

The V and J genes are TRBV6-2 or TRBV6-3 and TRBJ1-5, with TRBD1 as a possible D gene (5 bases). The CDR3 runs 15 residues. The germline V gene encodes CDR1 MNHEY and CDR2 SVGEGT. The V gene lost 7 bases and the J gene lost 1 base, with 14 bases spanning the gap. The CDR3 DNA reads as TGTGCCAGCACCCCGCAGGGAGGGAGCAATCAGCCCCAGCATTTT. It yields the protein CASTPQGGSNQPQHF.

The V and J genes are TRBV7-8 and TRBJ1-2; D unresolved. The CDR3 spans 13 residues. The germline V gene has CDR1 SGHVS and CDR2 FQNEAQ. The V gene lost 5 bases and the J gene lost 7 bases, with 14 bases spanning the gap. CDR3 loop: CASSPVRSGGYTF. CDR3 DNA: TGTGCCAGCAGCCCCGTTCGATCCGGTGGCTACACCTTC.

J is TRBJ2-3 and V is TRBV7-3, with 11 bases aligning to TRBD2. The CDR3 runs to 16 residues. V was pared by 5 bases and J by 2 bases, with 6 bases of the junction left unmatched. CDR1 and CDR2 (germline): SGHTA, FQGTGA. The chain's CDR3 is CASSTGTSGYTDTQYF. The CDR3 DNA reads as TGTGCCAGCAGCACCGGGACTAGCGGATACACAGATACGCAGTATTTT.

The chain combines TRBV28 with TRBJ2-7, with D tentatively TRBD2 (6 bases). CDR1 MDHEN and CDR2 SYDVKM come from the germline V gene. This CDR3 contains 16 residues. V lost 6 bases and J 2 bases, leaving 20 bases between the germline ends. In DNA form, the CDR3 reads TGTGCCAGCAGGGGCACCAGCGCGGGGACTCCCTACGAGCAGTACTTC. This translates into CASRGTSAGTPYEQYF. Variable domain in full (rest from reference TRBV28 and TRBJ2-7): DVKVTQSSRYLVKRTGEKVFLECVQDMDHENMFWYRQDPGLGLRLIYFSYDVKMKEKGDIPEGYSVSREKKERFSLILESASTNQTSMYLCASRGTSAGTPYEQYFGPGTRLTVT.

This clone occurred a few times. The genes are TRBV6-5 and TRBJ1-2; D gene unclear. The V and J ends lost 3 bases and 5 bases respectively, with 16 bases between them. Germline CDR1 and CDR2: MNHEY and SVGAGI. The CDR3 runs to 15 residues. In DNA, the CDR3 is TGTGCCAGCAGTTATGTTTTGACGGGGATTTATGGCTACACCTTC. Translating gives CASSYVLTGIYGYTF.

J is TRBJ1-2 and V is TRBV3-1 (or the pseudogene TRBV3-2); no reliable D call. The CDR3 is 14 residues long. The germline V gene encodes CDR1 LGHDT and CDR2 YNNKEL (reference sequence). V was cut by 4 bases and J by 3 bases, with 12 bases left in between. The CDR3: CASSPKLEDYGYTF. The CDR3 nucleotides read TGTGCCAGCAGCCCAAAGTTGGAGGACTATGGCTACACCTTC.

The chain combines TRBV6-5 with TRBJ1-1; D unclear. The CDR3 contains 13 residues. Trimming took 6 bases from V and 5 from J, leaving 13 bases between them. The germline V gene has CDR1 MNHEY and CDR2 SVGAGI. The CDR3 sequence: CASRVTPLTEAFF. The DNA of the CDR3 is TGTGCCAGCAGAGTCACTCCTTTAACTGAAGCTTTCTTT.

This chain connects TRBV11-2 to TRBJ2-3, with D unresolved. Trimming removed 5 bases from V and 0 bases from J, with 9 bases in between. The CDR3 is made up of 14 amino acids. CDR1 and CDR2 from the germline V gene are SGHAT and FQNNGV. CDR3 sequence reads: CASSPRISTDTQYF. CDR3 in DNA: TGTGCCAGCAGCCCCAGGATCAGCACAGATACGCAGTATTTT. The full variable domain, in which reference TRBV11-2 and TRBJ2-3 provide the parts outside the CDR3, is EAGVAQSPRYKIIEKRQSVAFWCNPISGHATLYWYQQILGQGPKLLIQFQNNGVVDDSQLPKDRFSAERLKGVDSTLKIQPAKLEDSAVYLCASSPRISTDTQYFGPGTRLTVL.